This T cell receptor beta chain originates from a study of siplizumab effects on memory and regulatory T cells. Study conclusions and caveats: Naive T cells appeared more diverse than memory cells and seemed to be major alloresponse contributors. Significantly reduced by siplizumab was the cumulative frequency of alloreactive sequences, namely those traceable to unstimulated CD4+ memory cells. Roughly 80-97% of dividing CD4+ or CD8+ clones were without an attributable naive or memory phenotype.

Worth noting for this clone: Its cognate antigen is unknown.

Approximately 10^5 TCR templates were measured in each sample. Sequencing used immunoSEQ multiplex PCR; TCRdb keeps in-frame clones, though not all of them. The table includes approximately 94,000 clones, approximately 93% detected once. CDR3 length: 16 residues. J was trimmed by 0 bases and V by 0 bases; bases with no gene match: 2. Per the germline V gene, CDR1 is SGHNT and CDR2 is YENEEA. This sequence joins TRBV11-3 and TRBJ2-1; 7 bases align to TRBD2. The clonotype comes from a human donor in good health. What was sequenced was CD8+ T cells sorted from blood. The CDR3 is CASSLEAGSSYNEQFF. For the CDR3, the DNA is TGTGCCAGCAGCTTAGAAGCGGGGTCCTCCTACAATGAGCAGTTCTTC.